This T cell receptor (beta chain) came from a study of CD8 T cells in ankylosing spondylitis. Researchers built TCR beta libraries using quantitative 5'-RACE with molecular barcodes. TCRdb reprocessed the 5' RACE reads with MiXCR, giving one entry per CDR3 protein. The data show more than 250,000 distinct CDR3 sequences, around a tenth seen once. The trim removed 3 bases at V and 0 bases at J, leaving 3 bases unmatched. Germline CDR1 DFQATT, CDR2 SNEGSKA (reference sequence). The CDR3 is 14 residues long. Findings and caveats of the study: Matched ankylosing spondylitis synovial fluid reportedly contained a significantly enriched population of disease-linked clones.

This clonotype came up a few times. Its matching antigen is unknown. Sequenced sample: blood, either unsorted or a sorted T cell fraction (not recorded which). The J gene is TRBJ2-3, the V gene TRBV20-1, with TRBD1 identical over 7 bases. The TCR was taken from a female donor with ankylosing spondylitis or in good health (not recorded which). The CDR3 nucleotides are TGCAGTGCTAGCAAGGGGGCTAGCACAGATACGCAGTATTTT. As protein: CSASKGASTDTQYF.